These 23 T cell receptor beta chains originate from one sample sequenced in a study of blood T cell repertoires in COVID-19. The protocol was immunoSEQ multiplex PCR, while the TCRdb copy is restricted to in-frame clones and leaves out a portion. Found here are about 190,000 clones, approximately 90% of them singletons; the top ten hold roughly a fifth. The material sequenced was peripheral blood. The receptors were sampled from a man in his 60s with active or convalescent COVID-19.

The chain combines TRBV4-2 with TRBJ2-1; 13 bases fit TRBD2. Germline lookup yields CDR1 LGHNA and CDR2 YNFKEQ. The J segment lost 12 bases and the V segment lost 0 bases, leaving 11 bases of the junction unmatched. The length of the CDR3 is 17 residues. In DNA, the CDR3 is TGTGCCAGCAGCCAAGATATCAGGACTAGCGGGGGTGAGGCGCAGTTCTTC. This encodes CASSQDIRTSGGEAQFF.

The rearrangement links TRBV5-1 to TRBJ1-4; D perhaps matches TRBD1 (5 bases). Germline V gene data show CDR1 as SGHRS and CDR2 as YFSETQ. The CDR3 extends over 14 amino acids. V lost 3 bases, J lost 3 bases, and 9 bases lay in between. The CDR3 is CASSWGGSNEKLFF. CDR3 DNA sequence: TGCGCCAGCAGCTGGGGGGGTTCTAATGAAAAACTGTTTTTT.

The V and J genes are TRBV24-1 and TRBJ1-2; perhaps TRBD1 as D (6 bases). Germline CDR1 is KGHDR and CDR2 is SFDVKD. The CDR3 spans 13 residues. Trimming took 4 bases from V and 7 from J, leaving 12 bases between them. In nucleotides, the CDR3 is TGTGCCACCAGTGAGACCGGGACATTTGGCTACACCTTC. This sequence encodes CATSETGTFGYTF.

CDR3 DNA: TGTGCCAGCTCACCCCCAGACAGGGGGGATCAGCCCCAGCATTTT. Translating it yields CASSPPDRGDQPQHF. This chain joins TRBV18 and TRBJ1-5; 9 nucleotides align to TRBD1. V was clipped by 3 bases and J by 5 bases; unmatched bases: 5. The germline gives CDR1 KGHSH, CDR2 LQKENI. CDR3 length equals 15 residues.

The gene calls are TRBV10-3 and TRBJ1-4; 9 positions match TRBD1. The ends lost 2 bases at V and 7 bases at J; junction bases unmatched: 5. Germline V gene data show CDR1 as ENHRY and CDR2 as SYGVKD. This CDR3 spans 15 amino acids. CDR3 region: CAISEVTGGGEKLFF. The DNA of the CDR3 is TGTGCCATCAGTGAGGTGACAGGGGGGGGTGAAAAACTGTTTTTT.

The chain links TRBV6-6 to TRBJ2-2, with D perhaps matching TRBD2 (6 bases). This CDR3 spans 14 amino acids. With 5 bases removed from V and 1 base from J, the gap between germline ends came to 8 bases. CDR1 and CDR2 from the germline V gene are MNHNY and SVGAGI (reference sequence). The CDR3 DNA reads as TGTGCCAGCAGTACGGGACTGAACACCGGGGAGCTGTTTTTT. Amino acid sequence: CASSTGLNTGELFF.

On this clone: At the DNA level, this CDR3 is encoded by other sequences in the same sample as well. This chain links TRBV11-2 with TRBJ1-6; weak D call: TRBD1 (5 bases). Trimming removed 5 bases from V and 0 bases from J, with 14 bases in between. The CDR3 runs 17 residues. Looked up from germline, CDR1 is SGHAT and CDR2 is FQNNGV. Here the CDR3 DNA reads TGTGCCAGCAGCCCCTCGACAGTGAGCTCCTATAATTCACCCCTCCACTTT. It codes for CASSPSTVSSYNSPLHF. Looking up the rest from reference TRBV11-2 and TRBJ1-6 gives the full variable domain: EAGVAQSPRYKIIEKRQSVAFWCNPISGHATLYWYQQILGQGPKLLIQFQNNGVVDDSQLPKDRFSAERLKGVDSTLKIQPAKLEDSAVYLCASSPSTVSSYNSPLHFGNGTRLTVT.

Turning to this clone: Within the sample, other DNA sequences also encode this same CDR3. This sequence joins TRBV6-1 and TRBJ1-5; the D gene is possibly TRBD1 (5 bases). The CDR3 runs to 15 residues. Germline V lookup: CDR1 MNHNS, CDR2 SASEGT. Trimming left V 1 base short and J 4 bases short, with 11 bases between. CDR3 coding DNA: TGTGCCAGCAGTGAAGGCCAGGGAGGGAATCAGCCCCAGCATTTT. Translated, it gives CASSEGQGGNQPQHF.

The chain combines TRBV9 with TRBJ2-7; 12 bases are shared with TRBD1. Germline CDR1 SGDLS, CDR2 YYNGEE. This CDR3 has 15 residues. V gave up 4 bases and J gave up 6 bases; unmatched junction bases: 8. CDR3 amino acids: CASSPTGTGGGEQYF. The CDR3 DNA is TGTGCCAGCAGCCCGACCGGGACAGGGGGCGGCGAGCAGTACTTC. The whole variable domain, remainder taken from reference TRBV9 and TRBJ2-7, is DSGVTQTPKHLITATGQRVTLRCSPRSGDLSVYWYQQSLDQGLQFLIQYYNGEERAKGNILERFSAQQFPDLHSELNLSSLELGDSALYFCASSPTGTGGGEQYFGPGTRLTVT.

The J gene is TRBJ1-5, the V gene TRBV2; weak D call: TRBD1 (5 bases). V gave up 5 bases and J gave up 3 bases, with 11 bases separating them. Germline loops: CDR1 SNHLY, CDR2 FYNNEI. This CDR3 contains 14 residues. The CDR3 sequence: CASSPDSFNQPQHF. The CDR3 region has the DNA TGTGCCAGCAGTCCAGACAGTTTCAATCAGCCCCAGCATTTT. Combining the CDR3 with reference TRBV2 and TRBJ1-5 gives the whole variable domain EPEVTQTPSHQVTQMGQEVILRCVPISNHLYFYWYRQILGQKVEFLVSFYNNEISEKSEIFDDQFSVERPDGSNFTLKIRSTKLEDSAMYFCASSPDSFNQPQHFGDGTRLSIL.

The chain combines TRBV19 with TRBJ1-5, with D unresolved. The CDR3 has 13 amino acids. Trimming stripped 4 bases from V and 5 bases from J, with 9 bases between. Germline CDR1 is LNHDA and CDR2 is SQIVND (reference sequence). Here the CDR3 reads CASSRVRYQPQHF. In DNA, the CDR3 is TGTGCCAGTAGTAGAGTCAGGTATCAGCCCCAGCATTTT.

V gene TRBV11-2 combines with J gene TRBJ1-4, with a possible D match to TRBD1 (5 bases). CDR1 and CDR2 (germline): SGHAT, FQNNGV. This CDR3 has 14 residues. V was clipped by 5 bases and J by 0 bases, with 7 bases between them. CDR3 DNA sequence: TGTGCCAGCAGCGCGGGGGCAACTAATGAAAAACTGTTTTTT. The encoded protein is CASSAGATNEKLFF.

This chain joins TRBV18 and TRBJ2-7; D perhaps matches TRBD1 (5 bases). Looked up from germline, CDR1 is KGHSH and CDR2 is LQKENI. This CDR3 is built from 15 residues. V was trimmed by 2 bases and J by 3 bases, leaving 14 bases between them. CDR3 protein: CASSPKTGALYEQYF. CDR3 nucleotides: TGTGCCAGCTCACCAAAAACAGGTGCCCTCTACGAGCAGTACTTC.

This clone has just a few counts. CDR3 in DNA: TGTGCCAGCAGCTTAGAAGGGGCCACCTGGGGTGAAAAACTGTTTTTT. Its protein is CASSLEGATWGEKLFF. The chain combines TRBV7-6 with TRBJ1-4; D possibly corresponds to TRBD1 (5 bases). Trimming pared 1 base from V and 7 bases from J, leaving 16 bases between. The CDR3 is 16 residues long. Per the germline V gene, CDR1 is SGHVS and CDR2 is FNYEAQ.

The chain links TRBV19 to TRBJ1-6; D unclear. Trimming took 5 bases from V and 9 from J, leaving 11 bases between them. The CDR3 covers 13 residues. Germline CDR1 and CDR2: LNHDA and SQIVND (reference sequence). Here the CDR3 DNA reads TGTGCCAGTAGTTCAGAGGAGGGTTCACCCCTCCACTTT. Translation gives CASSSEEGSPLHF.

CDR3 bases: TGCGCCAGTAGACAACAAGGGGACACCGGGGAGCTGTTTTTT. Its translation: CASRQQGDTGELFF. The chain carries TRBV5-1 and TRBJ2-2; tentative D call: TRBD1 (5 bases). This CDR3 is 14 amino acids long. Germline CDR1 is SGHRS and CDR2 is YFSETQ. V lost 8 bases to trimming and J lost 3 bases, with 14 bases between them.

The chain's CDR3 is CASAPSGTGGNQPQHF. The CDR3 DNA is TGTGCTAGCGCACCTTCCGGGACAGGGGGAAATCAGCCCCAGCATTTT. The V gene is TRBV12-5, the J gene TRBJ1-5, with 11 bases aligning to TRBD1. Germline V gene data show CDR1 as LGHNT and CDR2 as FRNRAP. V shed 9 bases, J shed 4 bases, and the junction held 11 bases outside the gene matches. The CDR3 spans 16 residues.

The rearrangement joins TRBV7-3 to TRBJ1-1; no clear D. This CDR3 region has 13 residues. Germline V lookup: CDR1 SGHTA, CDR2 FQGTGA. V was pared by 6 bases and J by 8 bases, with 16 bases between. The CDR3 loop is CASRRGYLGEAFF. The CDR3 DNA reads as TGTGCCAGCAGGCGGGGATACTTGGGGGAAGCTTTCTTT.

The CDR3 nucleotides are TGTGCCAGCAGCGTTGGGGGGGCCCCCAAGGAGCAGTTCTTC. It yields the protein CASSVGGAPKEQFF. The chain carries TRBV9 and TRBJ2-1; a possible D gene is TRBD2 (7 bases). CDR3 size: 14 residues. V was pared by 2 bases and J by 10 bases, with 16 bases between. Per the germline V gene, CDR1 is SGDLS and CDR2 is YYNGEE.

This chain connects TRBV2 to TRBJ2-2; no clear D. The CDR3 consists of 13 residues. V lost 7 bases and J 2 bases, leaving 8 bases between the germline ends. Germline V gives CDR1 SNHLY, CDR2 FYNNEI. CDR3 coding DNA: TGTGCCAGCAACACTATCAACACCGGGGAGCTGTTTTTT. This codes for CASNTINTGELFF.

The rearrangement joins TRBV3-1 (or the pseudogene TRBV3-2) to TRBJ1-3; D not certain. CDR3 size: 11 residues. Between the trimmed V and J ends, which lost 5 bases and 8 bases, there was a span of 7 bases. Germline loops: CDR1 LGHDT, CDR2 YNNKEL (reference sequence). CDR3 in DNA: TGTGCCAGCAGCGCCTCGGACACCATATATTTT. Encoded protein: CASSASDTIYF.

This chain joins TRBV4-1 and TRBJ2-7, with TRBD1 matching over 9 bases. Germline V lookup: CDR1 MGHRA, CDR2 YSYEKL. Trimming cost V 0 bases and J 4 bases; bases outside gene matches: 10. The CDR3 runs to 17 residues. The DNA of the CDR3 is TGCGCCAGCAGCCAAGATGGTGGGACAGGGCCCCTATACGAGCAGTACTTC. Its translation is CASSQDGGTGPLYEQYF.

This chain uses TRBV27 with TRBJ2-7; TRBD1 is a possible D gene (5 bases). Germline V CDR1 and CDR2: MNHEY, SMNVEV (reference sequence). V lost 2 bases to trimming and J lost 3 bases, with 8 bases between them. This CDR3 is 13 amino acids long. CDR3 protein: CASSLGRVYEQYF. CDR3 in DNA: TGTGCCAGCAGTTTAGGCAGGGTCTACGAGCAGTACTTC.